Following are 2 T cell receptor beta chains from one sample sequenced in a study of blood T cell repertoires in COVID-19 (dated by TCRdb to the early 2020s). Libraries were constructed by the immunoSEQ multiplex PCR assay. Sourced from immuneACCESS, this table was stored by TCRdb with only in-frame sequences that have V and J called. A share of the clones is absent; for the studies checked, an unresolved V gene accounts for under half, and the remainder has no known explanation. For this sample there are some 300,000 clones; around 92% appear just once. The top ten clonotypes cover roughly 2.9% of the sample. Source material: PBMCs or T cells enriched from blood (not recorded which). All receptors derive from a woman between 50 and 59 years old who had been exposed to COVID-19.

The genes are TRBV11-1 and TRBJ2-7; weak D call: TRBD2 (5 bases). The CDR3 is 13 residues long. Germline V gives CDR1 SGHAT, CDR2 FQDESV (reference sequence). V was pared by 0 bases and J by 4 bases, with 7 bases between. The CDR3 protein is CASSLAPGYEQYF. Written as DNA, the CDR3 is TGTGCCAGCAGCTTAGCGCCGGGATACGAGCAGTACTTC.

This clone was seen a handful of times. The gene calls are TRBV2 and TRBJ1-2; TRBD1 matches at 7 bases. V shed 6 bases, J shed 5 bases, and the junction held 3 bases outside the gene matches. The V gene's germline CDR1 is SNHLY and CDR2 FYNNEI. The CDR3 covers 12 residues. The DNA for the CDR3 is TGTGCCAGCAGAGAGACAGGGTATGGCTACACCTTC. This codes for CASRETGYGYTF.